The clone carrying this T cell receptor (beta chain) was picked up one time. Trimming removed 6 bases from V and 3 bases from J; junction bases left unmatched: 8. The CDR3 sequence is 16 residues long. Germline-derived CDR1 and CDR2 are SNHLY and FYNNEI. This sample was included in a study of blood T cell repertoires in COVID-19. The overall study: Acute-phase and convalescent COVID-19 samples originated in the United States, Italy and Spain. Nucleic acid was either cDNA or gDNA, and it came from T cells, B-cell-depleted T cells, or PBMCs.

Original processing notes: Estimates of nucleated cell counts were drawn from the amplification of reference gene primers. The protocol was immunoSEQ multiplex PCR, while the TCRdb copy is restricted to in-frame clones and leaves out a portion. V, J and clone size reflect that table, while D and trimming were determined from the DNA. Of 200,000 to 300,000 clones detected, roughly 86% appear once; the ten largest clones hold around 1.7%. The clonotype was recovered from an older woman who had recovered from COVID-19. Sequenced input: peripheral blood. V usage is TRBV2 and J usage is TRBJ1-4; 9 bases are shared with TRBD1. CDR3 amino acids: CASRAGTGRANEKLFF. As DNA, the CDR3 is TGTGCCAGCAGAGCCGGGACAGGGAGGGCTAATGAAAAACTGTTTTTT.